The clone carrying this TCR beta chain was found a few times. Antigen unknown. This sample is drawn from a study of radiotherapy plus CTLA-4 blockade in lung cancer. Notes on the study in general: Peripheral blood showed expansion of tumor-derived TCR clones after radiotherapy and ipilimumab.

Repertoires were generated with immunoSEQ multiplex PCR, while TCRdb's copy carries only in-frame clones and drops some. This sample has around 59,000 clones, with around 80% found just once. The CDR3 contains 13 residues. Germline CDR1 MNHEY, CDR2 SVGAGI. With 0 bases removed from V and 4 bases from J, the gap between germline ends came to 6 bases. The starting material was peripheral blood, obtained from a patient treated with radiotherapy plus ipilimumab. This receptor was obtained from a human donor with non-small cell lung cancer who had a partial response to radiotherapy plus ipilimumab. The gene calls are TRBV6-5 and TRBJ1-1; a possible D gene is TRBD1 (5 bases). CDR3 in amino acids: CASSYSGGTEAFF. The DNA for the CDR3 is TGTGCCAGCAGTTACTCGGGGGGCACTGAAGCTTTCTTT.